This TCR beta chain is drawn from a study of T cells in localized non-small cell lung cancer. Overall study findings and caveats: Increased T cell density in blood showed an association with longer overall survival. Appearances in adjacent lung were noted for a median about 60 of the top 100 tumor clones. Heterogeneity within the tumor remains possible, as just one region underwent sequencing. Highest T cell clonality was seen in uninvolved adjacent lung, surpassing that measured in tumor.

The repertoire was sequenced with immunoSEQ multiplex PCR; TCRdb's copy has only in-frame clones and lacks some. Here the sample spans about 18,000 clones, around 81% being singletons. This CDR3 comprises 14 residues. CDR1 is SNHLY, CDR2 FYNNEI, per germline. Trimming left V 5 bases short and J 3 bases short, with 11 bases between. Details on this clone: Its antigen is still unknown.

The sequence was obtained from an older female donor with stage I lung adenocarcinoma. Specimen: peripheral blood, collected before any cancer treatment. The rearrangement links TRBV2 to TRBJ1-5; D perhaps matches TRBD1 (5 bases). CDR3 DNA: TGTGCCAGCAGTTTGGACACAGCCAATCAGCCCCAGCATTTT. Translation gives CASSLDTANQPQHF.